One sample yielded the 11 T cell receptor beta chains listed below, sequenced in a study of naive and memory T cell subsets. The beta constant-region primer was an equimolar mix of two oligonucleotides covering TRBC1 and TRBC2. The ligated cDNA underwent four PCR rounds using SP2 and nested alpha and beta constant-region primers. In TCRdb, the UMI-ligation and nested PCR reads were re-called with MiXCR into one record per CDR3 protein. The sample holds approximately 17,000 distinct CDR3 sequences, approximately 9.4% seen once. Sequenced: central memory CD8+ T cells from blood. These receptors were taken from a human donor in good health.

This chain uses TRBV5-4 with TRBJ1-2; D remains ambiguous. The V end lost 0 bases, the J end lost 4 bases, and 10 bases lay between the germline ends. CDR1 and CDR2 (germline): SGHNT, YYREEE (reference sequence). This CDR3 region has 14 residues. CDR3 loop: CASSLEAVFYGYTF. The CDR3 DNA follows: TGTGCCAGCAGCTTGGAGGCAGTCTTCTATGGCTACACCTTC. The entire variable domain, with the rest obtained from reference TRBV5-4 and TRBJ1-2, is as follows: ETGVTQSPTHLIKTRGQQVTLRCSSQSGHNTVSWYQQALGQGPQFIFQYYREEENGRGNFPPRFSGLQFPNYSSELNVNALELDDSALYLCASSLEAVFYGYTFGSGTRLTVV.

The gene calls are TRBV20-1 and TRBJ2-1; 8 bases line up with TRBD1. This CDR3 spans 13 amino acids. J was trimmed by 9 bases and V by 7 bases; bases with no gene match: 11. CDR1 and CDR2 (germline): DFQATT, SNEGSKA (reference sequence). This CDR3 is CSVRTGLDPEQFF. The CDR3 nucleotides read TGCAGTGTTCGGACAGGGTTAGATCCTGAGCAGTTCTTC.

This clonotype is termed medium-sized. The chain employs TRBV7-9 and TRBJ2-7, with TRBD1 identical over 7 bases. Germline V gene lookup returns CDR1 SEHNR and CDR2 FQNEAQ (reference sequence). The CDR3 contains 13 residues. The J segment lost 3 bases and the V segment lost 5 bases, leaving 4 bases of the junction unmatched. CDR3 in amino acids: CASSEGQHYEQYF. CDR3 bases: TGTGCCAGCAGCGAGGGACAGCACTACGAGCAGTACTTC.

V gene TRBV12-3 or TRBV12-4 combines with J gene TRBJ1-2; TRBD1 matches at 7 bases. J was trimmed by 5 bases and V by 2 bases; bases with no gene match: 8. CDR3 length equals 15 residues. The CDR3 protein is CASSLQGQSVYGYTF. CDR3 sequence (DNA): TGTGCCAGCAGTTTACAGGGACAGAGTGTTTATGGCTACACCTTC.

Many counts were recorded for this clonotype. The V and J genes are TRBV6-1 and TRBJ2-7; 14 positions agree with TRBD2. CDR1 is MNHNS and CDR2 is SASEGT in the germline V gene. CDR3 length equals 15 residues. Trimming took 3 bases from V and 5 from J; bases not matched to a gene: 3. CDR3: CASSDGTSGSHEQYF. The CDR3 coding sequence is TGTGCCAGCAGTGATGGGACTAGCGGGAGTCACGAGCAGTACTTC.

In its sample, this clonotype was seen a few times. The genes are TRBV19 and TRBJ1-1; no firm D call. Trimming removed 5 bases at V and 0 bases at J, with 7 bases between. This CDR3 spans 13 amino acids. CDR1 is LNHDA and CDR2 is SQIVND in the germline V gene (reference sequence). As DNA, the CDR3 is TGTGCCAGTAGTCCTAGATTGAACACTGAAGCTTTCTTT. It encodes CASSPRLNTEAFF.

This clonotype is medium-sized within its sample. The chain uses TRBV24-1 and TRBJ1-3; D is unclear. V was pared by 5 bases and J by 0 bases, with 7 bases between. Germline CDR1 is KGHDR and CDR2 is SFDVKD. This CDR3 comprises 14 residues. DNA for the CDR3: TGTGCCACCAGTGCTGGGAGCTCTGGAAACACCATATATTTT. It is translated as CATSAGSSGNTIYF.

This clonotype was observed a few times. This chain joins TRBV4-1 and TRBJ2-1, with 11 bases lining up with TRBD2. The CDR3 runs to 18 residues. Germline V CDR1 and CDR2: MGHRA, YSYEKL. The ends lost 0 bases at V and 1 base at J; junction bases unmatched: 5. The CDR3 spells CASSQDELAGESYNEQFF. As DNA, the CDR3 is TGCGCCAGCAGCCAAGATGAACTAGCGGGGGAATCCTACAATGAGCAGTTCTTC.

Ten or more counts support this clonotype. J is TRBJ2-3 and V is TRBV30, with no clear D. The V end lost 0 bases, the J end lost 2 bases, and 12 bases lay between the germline ends. The V gene's germline CDR1 is GTSNPN and CDR2 SVGIG (reference sequence). This CDR3 contains 15 residues. The CDR3 nucleotides are TGTGCCTGGAGTGTATCGGGTGAGGACACAGATACGCAGTATTTT. Translating gives CAWSVSGEDTDTQYF.

The V call is TRBV6-1, the J call TRBJ1-5, with 10 nucleotides matching TRBD1. J gave up 5 bases and V 5 bases, and 6 bases lay outside the gene matches. CDR1 and CDR2 from the germline V gene are MNHNS and SASEGT. The CDR3 is made up of 15 amino acids. CDR3 amino acids: CASSRGQGEYQPQHF. CDR3 bases: TGTGCCAGCAGTAGAGGACAGGGGGAGTATCAGCCCCAGCATTTT.

In this sample, this clonotype turned up a few times. J is TRBJ1-1 and V is TRBV4-2; D remains ambiguous. The CDR3 extends over 15 amino acids. Germline V CDR1 and CDR2: LGHNA, YNFKEQ. Trimming took 0 bases from V and 1 from J, leaving 9 bases between them. CDR3 in DNA: TGTGCCAGCAGCCAAGAGGACGGATGGAACACTGAAGCTTTCTTT. This encodes CASSQEDGWNTEAFF.